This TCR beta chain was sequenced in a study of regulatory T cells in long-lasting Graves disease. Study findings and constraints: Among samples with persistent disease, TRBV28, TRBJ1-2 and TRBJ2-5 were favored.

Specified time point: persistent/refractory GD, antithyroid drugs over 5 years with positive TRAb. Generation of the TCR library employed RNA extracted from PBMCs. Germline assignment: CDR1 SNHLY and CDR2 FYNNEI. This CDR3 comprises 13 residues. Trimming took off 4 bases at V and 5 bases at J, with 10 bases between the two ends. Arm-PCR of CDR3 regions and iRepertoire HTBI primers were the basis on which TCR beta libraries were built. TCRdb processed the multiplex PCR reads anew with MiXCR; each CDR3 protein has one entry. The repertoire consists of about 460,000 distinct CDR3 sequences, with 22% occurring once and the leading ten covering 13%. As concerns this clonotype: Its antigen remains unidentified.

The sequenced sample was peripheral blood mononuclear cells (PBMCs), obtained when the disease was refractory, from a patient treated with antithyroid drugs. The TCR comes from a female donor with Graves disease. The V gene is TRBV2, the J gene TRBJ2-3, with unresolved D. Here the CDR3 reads CASSVLVGDTQYF. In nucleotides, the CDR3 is TGTGCCAGCAGTGTGCTAGTTGGAGATACGCAGTATTTT. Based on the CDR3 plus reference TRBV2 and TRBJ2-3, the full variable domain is EPEVTQTPSHQVTQMGQEVILRCVPISNHLYFYWYRQILGQKVEFLVSFYNNEISEKSEIFDDQFSVERPDGSNFTLKIRSTKLEDSAMYFCASSVLVGDTQYFGPGTRLTVL.